A selection of T cell receptor beta chains follows, all from one sample in a study of OX40 agonist ivuxolimab in advanced cancers. Sequencing used immunoSEQ multiplex PCR; TCRdb keeps in-frame clones, though not all of them. This sample has tens of thousands of clones; about 94% occur once, and the top ten carry roughly 19%. The specimen comprised CD4+ or CD8+ T cells sorted from blood, sampled in a trial of the OX40 agonist ivuxolimab. These receptors came from an adult with an advanced solid tumor such as melanoma, head and neck, liver or kidney cancer. Each CDR3 is given with its conserved first and last residue. A D gene is named only where the DNA matches it firmly. The size of a clone is reported for some rows only, either as once, few or many, or as a class for expanded clones.

CDR3 protein,CDR3 DNA,J gene,D gene,V gene,clone size
CASSLVVLAGPQEQFF,TGTGCCAGCAGCTTAGTCGTACTAGCGGGACCCCAGGAGCAGTTCTTC,TRBJ2-1,TRBD2,TRBV7-6,-
CSVDPGTGELFF,TGCAGCGTTGATCCGGGCACCGGGGAGCTGTTTTTT,TRBJ2-2,-,TRBV29-1,once
CAWSATGMYEQYF,TGTGCCTGGAGTGCGACAGGGATGTACGAGCAGTACTTC,TRBJ2-7,TRBD1,TRBV30,-
CASSESDTRQETQYF,TGCGCCAGCAGTGAGTCGGACACCCGCCAAGAGACCCAGTACTTC,TRBJ2-5,-,TRBV10-1,once
CASSHREGLTNEQFF,TGTGCCAGCAGCCACCGGGAGGGCCTTACAAATGAGCAGTTCTTC,TRBJ2-1,TRBD2,TRBV9,-
CASSLPGQGDNEQFF,TGTGCCAGCAGCTTACCGGGACAGGGAGACAATGAGCAGTTCTTC,TRBJ2-1,TRBD1,TRBV7-6,-
CASSPGTGPYEQYF,TGTGCCAGCAGCCCCGGGACAGGGCCCTACGAGCAGTACTTC,TRBJ2-7,TRBD1,TRBV7-6,few
CASSPPNSVSNTEAFF,TGTGCCAGCTCACCACCTAACTCGGTGTCGAACACTGAAGCTTTCTTT,TRBJ1-1,-,TRBV18,-
CASSPPGLAGVGDEQFF,TGTGCCAGCAGTCCCCCCGGGCTAGCGGGAGTAGGAGATGAGCAGTTCTTC,TRBJ2-1,TRBD2,TRBV2,-
CASRGTPLSEQFF,TGTGCCAGCAGGGGGACCCCCCTCAGTGAGCAGTTCTTC,TRBJ2-1,-,TRBV6-6,-
CASSELDSFTDTQYF,TGTGCCAGCAGTGAATTGGACAGTTTCACAGATACGCAGTATTTT,TRBJ2-3,-,TRBV21-1,once
CASTGGSGDEQYF,TGTGCCAGCACGGGCGGGAGTGGCGACGAGCAGTACTTC,TRBJ2-7,TRBD2,TRBV6-6,-
CASSISYQETQYF,TGTGCCAGCAGCATATCGTACCAAGAGACCCAGTACTTC,TRBJ2-5,-,TRBV7-3,-
CASSIIELTGEPDTQYF,TGTGCCAGTAGTATTATTGAGTTGACAGGGGAGCCAGATACGCAGTATTTT,TRBJ2-3,TRBD1,TRBV19,-
CASSSWTGRSYNEQFF,TGTGCCAGCAGCTCCTGGACAGGGCGCTCCTACAATGAGCAGTTCTTC,TRBJ2-1,TRBD1,TRBV7-2,-
CASRVASGAYEQYF,TGTGCCAGCAGAGTCGCGTCAGGGGCCTACGAGCAGTACTTC,TRBJ2-7,-,TRBV6-4,-
CASSSRFFLRVEQYF,TGTGCCAGCAGCTCCCGTTTTTTTCTTAGGGTTGAGCAGTACTTC,TRBJ2-7,-,TRBV7-8,-
CASSQSTAGNTEAFF,TGTGCCAGCAGCCAATCGACCGCCGGGAACACTGAAGCTTTCTTT,TRBJ1-1,-,TRBV16,-
CASSQLIISEGYEQYF,TGCGCCAGCAGCCAACTCATAATTAGCGAGGGCTACGAGCAGTACTTC,TRBJ2-7,-,TRBV4-1,-
CATSRVPKRATDKLFF,TGTGCCACCAGCAGAGTCCCCAAGAGGGCCACGGATAAACTGTTTTTT,TRBJ1-4,-,TRBV15,-
CASSGFPYRATEGYEQYF,TGTGCCAGCAGCGGGTTTCCGTACCGGGCCACAGAGGGGTACGAGCAGTACTTC,TRBJ2-7,-,TRBV27,-
CASSYGSRRTYEQYF,TGTGCCAGCAGTTACGGGTCGCGGAGAACCTACGAGCAGTACTTC,TRBJ2-7,-,TRBV6-5,-
CASSSRTGFEQYF,TGTGCCAGTAGTAGCCGGACAGGGTTCGAGCAGTACTTC,TRBJ2-7,TRBD1,TRBV19,-
CASSPSGSSYNEQFF,TGTGCCAGCAGTCCGAGCGGGAGCTCCTACAATGAGCAGTTCTTC,TRBJ2-1,TRBD2,TRBV7-9,-
CASSYNAINYGYTF,TGTGCCAGCAGCTATAACGCTATAAACTATGGCTACACCTTC,TRBJ1-2,-,TRBV7-9,-
CARSVDRGRVDTQYF,TGTGCCAGAAGCGTGGACAGGGGGCGCGTAGATACGCAGTATTTT,TRBJ2-3,TRBD1,TRBV5-3,once
CASSGNRVDTEAFF,TGTGCCAGCAGCGGCAACAGGGTAGACACTGAAGCTTTCTTT,TRBJ1-1,-,TRBV9,few
CASSQDRASGRQSDTQYF,TGTGCCAGCAGCCAAGATCGGGCTAGCGGGAGGCAATCAGATACGCAGTATTTT,TRBJ2-3,TRBD2,TRBV4-2,once
CASSTSGTPFLSTDTQYF,TGTGCCAGCAGCACGTCAGGGACCCCGTTCCTTAGCACAGATACGCAGTATTTT,TRBJ2-3,-,TRBV5-5,-
CASSLSRPSGRREETQYF,TGTGCCAGCAGTTTATCCCGGCCCAGCGGGAGGAGAGAAGAGACCCAGTACTTC,TRBJ2-5,TRBD2,TRBV27,-
CASSERTGVEYGYTF,TGCGCCAGCAGTGAGAGGACAGGGGTTGAATATGGCTACACCTTC,TRBJ1-2,TRBD1,TRBV10-2,-
CASKVLGAGVAVNEQFF,TGTGCCAGCAAGGTCTTGGGGGCCGGGGTAGCGGTTAATGAGCAGTTCTTC,TRBJ2-1,-,TRBV27,-
CASSPPQGNEQFF,TGTGCCAGCAGCCCCCCACAGGGTAATGAGCAGTTCTTC,TRBJ2-1,-,TRBV7-9,-
CASSSFRQGRGTEAFF,TGTGCCAGCAGCTCATTTCGTCAGGGGCGGGGCACTGAAGCTTTCTTT,TRBJ1-1,-,TRBV7-9,-
CASIDTRTSNTGELFF,TGCGCCAGCATAGACACCCGAACCTCGAACACCGGGGAGCTGTTTTTT,TRBJ2-2,-,TRBV4-1,-
CASSLPGTGELFF,TGTGCCAGCAGTTTACCGGGCACCGGGGAGCTGTTTTTT,TRBJ2-2,-,TRBV28,-
CASSPSGLAGDKDTQYF,TGTGCCAGCAGTCCCTCGGGACTAGCGGGAGACAAAGATACGCAGTATTTT,TRBJ2-3,TRBD2,TRBV11-3,-
CASSASGAGSHEQYF,TGTGCCAGCAGCGCGTCGGGGGCAGGGAGCCACGAGCAGTACTTC,TRBJ2-7,-,TRBV9,-
CASNGAGTYNEQFF,TGCGCCAGCAATGGAGCGGGGACCTACAATGAGCAGTTCTTC,TRBJ2-1,TRBD2,TRBV5-1,-
CASSLGGGSSF,TGTGCCAGCAGCTTAGGAGGGGGGAGTTCGTTC,TRBJ1-2,-,TRBV7-8,-